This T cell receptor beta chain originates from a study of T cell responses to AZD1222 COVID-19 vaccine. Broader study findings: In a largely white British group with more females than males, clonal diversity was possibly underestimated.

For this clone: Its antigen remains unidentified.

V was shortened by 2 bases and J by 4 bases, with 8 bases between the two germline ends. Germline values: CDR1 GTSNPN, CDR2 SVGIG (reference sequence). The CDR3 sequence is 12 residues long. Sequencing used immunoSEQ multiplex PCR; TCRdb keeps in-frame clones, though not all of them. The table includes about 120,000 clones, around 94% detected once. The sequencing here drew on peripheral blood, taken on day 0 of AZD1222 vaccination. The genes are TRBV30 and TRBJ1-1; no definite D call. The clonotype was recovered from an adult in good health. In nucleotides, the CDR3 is TGTGCCTGGAGTTGGAGCGGCACTGAAGCTTTCTTT. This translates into CAWSWSGTEAFF.